This T cell receptor beta chain was sequenced during a study of blood T cell repertoires in COVID-19. The repertoire was sequenced with immunoSEQ multiplex PCR; TCRdb's copy has only in-frame clones and lacks some. The table has hundreds of thousands of clones, about nine tenths seen once. In germline, CDR1 is LNHDA, CDR2 SQIVND (reference sequence). V was cut by 3 bases and J by 6 bases, with 9 bases left in between. The CDR3 is made up of 13 amino acids. This receptor was identified in a middle-aged woman who had recovered from COVID-19. Sequenced: PBMCs or T cells enriched from blood (not recorded which). The chain is built from TRBV19 and TRBJ1-5, with unresolved D. CDR3: CASSIEGVQPQHF. The CDR3 DNA is TGTGCCAGTAGTATTGAAGGAGTTCAGCCCCAGCATTTT.